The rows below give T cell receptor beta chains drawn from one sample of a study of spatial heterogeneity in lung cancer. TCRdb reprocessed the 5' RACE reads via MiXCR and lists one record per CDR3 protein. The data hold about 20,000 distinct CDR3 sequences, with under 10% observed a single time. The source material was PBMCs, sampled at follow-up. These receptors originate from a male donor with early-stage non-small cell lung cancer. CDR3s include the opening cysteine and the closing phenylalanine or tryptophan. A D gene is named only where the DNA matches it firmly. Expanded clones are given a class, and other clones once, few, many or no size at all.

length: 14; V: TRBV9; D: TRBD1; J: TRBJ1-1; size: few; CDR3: CASSPQGANTEAFF; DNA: TGTGCCAGCAGCCCACAGGGGGCCAACACTGAAGCTTTCTTT
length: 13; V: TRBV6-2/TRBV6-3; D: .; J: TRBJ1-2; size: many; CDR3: CASSYRDNYGYTF; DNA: TGTGCCAGCAGTTACCGGGACAACTATGGCTACACCTTC
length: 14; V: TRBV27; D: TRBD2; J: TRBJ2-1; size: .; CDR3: CASSPWASGTAQFF; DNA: TGTGCCAGCAGTCCCTGGGCTAGCGGGACGGCGCAGTTCTTC
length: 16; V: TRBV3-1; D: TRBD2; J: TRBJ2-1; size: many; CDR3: CASSQDRAGGGNEQFF; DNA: TGTGCCAGCAGCCAAGACCGGGCGGGAGGGGGGAATGAGCAGTTCTTC
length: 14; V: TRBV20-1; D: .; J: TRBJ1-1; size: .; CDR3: CSVRPGQKNTEAFF; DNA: TGCAGTGTTAGGCCCGGGCAGAAGAACACTGAAGCTTTCTTT
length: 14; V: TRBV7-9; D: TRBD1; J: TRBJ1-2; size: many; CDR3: CASSLGQGGYGYTF; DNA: TGTGCCAGCAGCTTAGGACAGGGAGGCTATGGCTACACCTTC
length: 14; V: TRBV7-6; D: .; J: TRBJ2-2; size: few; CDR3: CASSTSGNTGELFF; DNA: TGTGCCAGCAGTACAAGCGGGAACACCGGGGAGCTGTTTTTT
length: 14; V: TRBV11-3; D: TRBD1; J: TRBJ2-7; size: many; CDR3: CASSLGQGMYEQYF; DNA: TGTGCCAGCAGCTTGGGACAGGGGATGTACGAGCAGTACTTC
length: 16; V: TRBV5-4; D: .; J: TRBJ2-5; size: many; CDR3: CASSSRRAALGETQYF; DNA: TGTGCCAGCAGCTCCCGGCGGGCCGCCCTGGGGGAGACCCAGTACTTC
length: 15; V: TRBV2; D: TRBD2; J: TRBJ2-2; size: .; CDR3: CASSELAGKTGELFF; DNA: TGCGCCAGCAGTGAACTAGCGGGAAAAACCGGGGAGCTGTTTTTT
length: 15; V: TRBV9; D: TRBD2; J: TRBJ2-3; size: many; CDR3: CASSSGLAGGDTQYF; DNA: TGTGCCAGCAGCAGTGGACTAGCGGGAGGAGATACGCAGTATTTT
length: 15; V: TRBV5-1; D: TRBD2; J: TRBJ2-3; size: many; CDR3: CASSIQSRESDTQYF; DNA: TGCGCCAGCAGTATTCAATCGCGGGAGTCAGATACGCAGTATTTT